These T cell receptor beta chains were read from a single sample in a study of cytomegalovirus exposure and HLA in healthy donors. Produced via immunoSEQ multiplex PCR; TCRdb's table is partial and in-frame only. Among under 200,000 clones, around 80% were seen once, and the ten largest hold roughly 2%. Sequenced: PBMCs. The origin of the receptors is a human donor in good health. The CDR3 runs from the conserved cysteine through the conserved F or W. The order of the fields is clone size, D gene, V gene, J gene, CDR3 protein, CDR3 DNA. D genes are given only for firm matches. A row's size may be missing; if present it is once, few, many or a size class.

>NA|NA|TRBV28|TRBJ1-1
CASSTLGGRTEAFF
TGTGCCAGCAGCACCCTAGGGGGACGCACTGAAGCTTTCTTT
>NA|TRBD1|TRBV6-1|TRBJ1-2
CASSGDRPEYGYTF
TGTGCCAGCAGTGGGGACAGACCAGAATATGGCTACACCTTC
>NA|TRBD1|TRBV6-5|TRBJ2-7
CASTPGQGISYEQYF
TGTGCCAGCACCCCGGGACAGGGGATTTCCTACGAGCAGTACTTC
>few|NA|TRBV6-5|TRBJ1-5
CASSARGNQPQHF
TGTGCCAGCAGTGCACGAGGCAATCAGCCCCAGCATTTT
>NA|TRBD2|TRBV5-1|TRBJ2-3
CASSLFLLAGGTDTQYF
TGCGCCAGCAGCTTATTCCTACTAGCGGGGGGCACAGATACGCAGTATTTT
>few|TRBD1|TRBV25-1|TRBJ1-1
CASRGQGITEAFF
TGTGCCAGCAGGGGACAGGGGATCACTGAAGCTTTCTTT
>once|TRBD1|TRBV6-6|TRBJ2-1
CASSSRTGGNEQFF
TGTGCCAGCAGTTCCAGGACAGGGGGCAATGAGCAGTTCTTC
>NA|TRBD1|TRBV5-1|TRBJ2-3
CASSPGQGASDTQYF
TGCGCCAGCAGCCCGGGACAGGGGGCATCCGATACGCAGTATTTT
>NA|NA|TRBV18|TRBJ1-3
CASSPGISGNTIYF
TGTGCCAGCTCTCCCGGGATCTCTGGAAACACCATATATTTT
>NA|NA|TRBV4-2|TRBJ1-3
CASSQDRSLQSGGNTIYF
TGTGCCAGCAGCCAAGATAGGAGTCTACAGAGCGGAGGAAACACCATATATTTT
>once|TRBD1|TRBV9|TRBJ2-2
CASSVEGGWNTGELFF
TGTGCCAGCAGCGTAGAAGGGGGCTGGAACACCGGGGAGCTGTTTTTT
>NA|NA|TRBV9|TRBJ1-1
CASSAYTSASTEAFF
TGTGCCAGCAGCGCATACACCAGTGCTTCGACTGAAGCTTTCTTT
>NA|TRBD2|TRBV4-2|TRBJ2-2
CASSHGAGGSPGELFF
TGTGCCAGCAGCCACGGAGCGGGGGGAAGCCCCGGGGAGCTGTTTTTT
>NA|NA|TRBV7-9|TRBJ2-2
CASRTGQTSGELFF
TGTGCCAGCAGAACGGGACAAACAAGCGGGGAGCTGTTTTTT
>few|TRBD2|TRBV6-5|TRBJ2-3
CASSNGEGDTQYF
TGTGCCAGCAGTAACGGGGAGGGAGATACGCAGTATTTT
>NA|NA|TRBV4-3|TRBJ1-3
CASSQDLRSPGNTIYF
TGCGCCAGCAGCCAAGATTTGAGGTCTCCTGGAAACACCATATATTTT